These T cell receptor beta chains were read from a single sample in a study of control samples from healthy donors and cancer patients. This table comes from immunoSEQ multiplex PCR, and its TCRdb copy is limited to in-frame clones, with some not included. The sample consists of 150,000 or so clones, 70% to 90% of them appearing once. Specimen: blood. Receptors were obtained from a man aged 25-45 years in good health. Both conserved end residues are part of each CDR3. Fields, in order: clone size, J gene, V gene, D gene, CDR3 DNA, CDR3 protein. D genes are given only for firm matches. Expanded clones get a size class; other rows say once, few or many, or leave the size out.

clone size: NA; J gene: TRBJ2-1; V gene: TRBV18; D gene: NA; CDR3 DNA: TGTGCCAGCTCACCACCGACAAGGGTGAATGAGCAGTTCTTC; CDR3 protein: CASSPPTRVNEQFF
clone size: NA; J gene: TRBJ2-7; V gene: TRBV9; D gene: NA; CDR3 DNA: TGTGCCAGCAGTTTAGTGGGGGGAACTCGCGAGCAGTACTTC; CDR3 protein: CASSLVGGTREQYF
clone size: NA; J gene: TRBJ2-7; V gene: TRBV6-5; D gene: TRBD2; CDR3 DNA: TGTGCCACCCTACCACTAGCGGGGGACGCCTACGAGCAGTACTTC; CDR3 protein: CATLPLAGDAYEQYF
clone size: few; J gene: TRBJ2-1; V gene: TRBV7-2; D gene: TRBD2; CDR3 DNA: TGTGCCAGCAGCCCCCCAGGGACTACCAACAATGAGCAGTTCTTC; CDR3 protein: CASSPPGTTNNEQFF
clone size: NA; J gene: TRBJ2-5; V gene: TRBV18; D gene: NA; CDR3 DNA: TGTGCCAGCTCCCTTCAAGAGACCCAGTACTTC; CDR3 protein: CASSLQETQYF
clone size: NA; J gene: TRBJ1-2; V gene: TRBV19; D gene: TRBD1; CDR3 DNA: TGTGCCAGTACAGCCTACTCAGGGGGGCTTAACTATGGCTACACCTTC; CDR3 protein: CASTAYSGGLNYGYTF
clone size: many; J gene: TRBJ1-2; V gene: TRBV6-5; D gene: TRBD1; CDR3 DNA: TGTGCCTCAAAGCGGGGACAGGGGAGCTATGGCTACACCTTC; CDR3 protein: CASKRGQGSYGYTF
clone size: NA; J gene: TRBJ2-3; V gene: TRBV7-9; D gene: TRBD2; CDR3 DNA: TGTGCCAGCAGTCTCATAGCGGGAGGTAGCACAGATACGCAGTATTTT; CDR3 protein: CASSLIAGGSTDTQYF
clone size: NA; J gene: TRBJ2-7; V gene: TRBV11-2; D gene: TRBD1; CDR3 DNA: TGTGCCAGCAGCCTAGGGACAGGCCCTGTGGAGCAGTACTTC; CDR3 protein: CASSLGTGPVEQYF
clone size: NA; J gene: TRBJ1-1; V gene: TRBV18; D gene: NA; CDR3 DNA: TGTGCCAGCTCACCAGAGCTTGAAGCTTTCTTT; CDR3 protein: CASSPELEAFF
clone size: NA; J gene: TRBJ1-5; V gene: TRBV5-1; D gene: NA; CDR3 DNA: TGCGCCAGCAGCTTCTCGGGGAGAGAGCAGCCCCAGCATTTT; CDR3 protein: CASSFSGREQPQHF
clone size: NA; J gene: TRBJ2-7; V gene: TRBV6-2/TRBV6-3; D gene: TRBD2; CDR3 DNA: TGTGCCAGCAGCCCTCCCCGACTAGCGGGGATTATATACGAGCAGTACTTC; CDR3 protein: CASSPPRLAGIIYEQYF
clone size: NA; J gene: TRBJ1-5; V gene: TRBV12-3/TRBV12-4; D gene: NA; CDR3 DNA: TGTGCCAGCAGTTTAGCGGATCAGCCCCAGCATTTT; CDR3 protein: CASSLADQPQHF
clone size: NA; J gene: TRBJ2-5; V gene: TRBV10-3; D gene: NA; CDR3 DNA: TGTGCCACGTCAGGGGAAGAGACCCAGTACTTC; CDR3 protein: CATSGEETQYF
clone size: NA; J gene: TRBJ1-1; V gene: TRBV19; D gene: TRBD1; CDR3 DNA: TGTGCCAGCAACCGGGACAGGGATGGCCCTGAAGCTTTCTTT; CDR3 protein: CASNRDRDGPEAFF
clone size: NA; J gene: TRBJ1-1; V gene: TRBV28; D gene: TRBD1; CDR3 DNA: TGTGCCAGCAGTTTGACAGGGATGAACACTGAAGCTTTCTTT; CDR3 protein: CASSLTGMNTEAFF
clone size: NA; J gene: TRBJ1-1; V gene: TRBV20-1; D gene: NA; CDR3 DNA: TGCAGTGCTAGGACCGGAGCGGGAGCTTTCTTT; CDR3 protein: CSARTGAGAFF
clone size: NA; J gene: TRBJ2-7; V gene: TRBV28; D gene: TRBD1; CDR3 DNA: TGTGCCAGCAGTTACACCGGGACAGGGACCTACGAGCAGTACTTC; CDR3 protein: CASSYTGTGTYEQYF
clone size: NA; J gene: TRBJ1-5; V gene: TRBV6-6; D gene: TRBD1; CDR3 DNA: TGTGCCAGCAGTAGCACAGGGGCCTCCAATCAGCCCCAGCATTTT; CDR3 protein: CASSSTGASNQPQHF
clone size: NA; J gene: TRBJ1-1; V gene: TRBV4-3; D gene: NA; CDR3 DNA: TGCGCCAGCAGCCGACTAGGCGGGGCGGACACTGAAGCTTTCTTT; CDR3 protein: CASSRLGGADTEAFF
clone size: NA; J gene: TRBJ1-1; V gene: TRBV9; D gene: NA; CDR3 DNA: TGTGCCAGTGGGAATCCTAACACTGAAGCTTTCTTT; CDR3 protein: CASGNPNTEAFF
clone size: NA; J gene: TRBJ2-7; V gene: TRBV11-1; D gene: NA; CDR3 DNA: TGTGCCAGCAGCTTAGGGGAGGTAGGGTACGAGCAGTACTTC; CDR3 protein: CASSLGEVGYEQYF
clone size: NA; J gene: TRBJ1-2; V gene: TRBV7-2; D gene: NA; CDR3 DNA: TGTGCCAGCAGCCTAGCTAAGGGGAACTATGGCTACACCTTC; CDR3 protein: CASSLAKGNYGYTF
clone size: NA; J gene: TRBJ1-1; V gene: TRBV6-5; D gene: NA; CDR3 DNA: TGTGCCAGCATTCTCCGTGGGAACACTGAAGCTTTCTTT; CDR3 protein: CASILRGNTEAFF
clone size: NA; J gene: TRBJ2-7; V gene: TRBV2; D gene: TRBD2; CDR3 DNA: TGTGCCAGCACCCCGACTAGCGGGGTCTACGAGCAGTACTTC; CDR3 protein: CASTPTSGVYEQYF
clone size: NA; J gene: TRBJ2-1; V gene: TRBV2; D gene: TRBD2; CDR3 DNA: TGTGCCAGCAGTGGGCTAGCGGGTTTCGAGCAGTTCTTC; CDR3 protein: CASSGLAGFEQFF
clone size: NA; J gene: TRBJ1-4; V gene: TRBV11-2; D gene: NA; CDR3 DNA: TGTGCCAGCAGCTTATTAGGGGATCCGGCTTTT; CDR3 protein: CASSLLGDPAF
clone size: NA; J gene: TRBJ2-7; V gene: TRBV5-1; D gene: TRBD1; CDR3 DNA: TGCGCCAGCAGCTTCGGGACAGGGGCCAACGAGCAGTACTTC; CDR3 protein: CASSFGTGANEQYF
clone size: NA; J gene: TRBJ2-1; V gene: TRBV4-3; D gene: TRBD2; CDR3 DNA: TGCGCCAGCAGCCAAGACCGGCTAGCGGGAGGAAACAATGAGCAGTTCTTC; CDR3 protein: CASSQDRLAGGNNEQFF
clone size: NA; J gene: TRBJ2-7; V gene: TRBV5-4; D gene: NA; CDR3 DNA: TGTGCCAGCAGCGACCCCGGGGCTATTTCCTCCTACGAGCAGTACTTC; CDR3 protein: CASSDPGAISSYEQYF
clone size: NA; J gene: TRBJ1-5; V gene: TRBV9; D gene: NA; CDR3 DNA: TGTGCCAGCAGTGTTGGGGGGGGTCACAATCAGCCCCAGCATTTT; CDR3 protein: CASSVGGGHNQPQHF
clone size: NA; J gene: TRBJ1-4; V gene: TRBV5-1; D gene: NA; CDR3 DNA: TGCGCCAGCAGCAGGACTCCCGGGGCAACTAATGAAAAACTGTTTTTT; CDR3 protein: CASSRTPGATNEKLFF
clone size: NA; J gene: TRBJ2-5; V gene: TRBV6-5; D gene: TRBD2; CDR3 DNA: TGTGCCAGCATGGCAAAGCGGGAGAAAGAGACCCAGTACTTC; CDR3 protein: CASMAKREKETQYF
clone size: NA; J gene: TRBJ2-1; V gene: TRBV9; D gene: NA; CDR3 DNA: TGTGCCAGCAGCGTCGATAACAATGAGCAGTTCTTC; CDR3 protein: CASSVDNNEQFF
clone size: once; J gene: TRBJ2-6; V gene: TRBV2; D gene: NA; CDR3 DNA: TGTGCCAGCGCAGCCCTGGCTGGGGCCAACGTCCTGACTTTC; CDR3 protein: CASAALAGANVLTF
clone size: NA; J gene: TRBJ2-5; V gene: TRBV6-5; D gene: NA; CDR3 DNA: TGTGCCAGCAGTTACCTCCTGACAGGGGAGGGAGAGACCCAGTACTTC; CDR3 protein: CASSYLLTGEGETQYF
clone size: NA; J gene: TRBJ2-5; V gene: TRBV14; D gene: NA; CDR3 DNA: TGTGCCAGCAGCCAAGATGAGAGAGGGACCCAGTACTTC; CDR3 protein: CASSQDERGTQYF
clone size: NA; J gene: TRBJ2-5; V gene: TRBV24-1; D gene: NA; CDR3 DNA: TGTGCCACCGCCCAAGGCGAGGCCCAGTACTTC; CDR3 protein: CATAQGEAQYF
clone size: NA; J gene: TRBJ1-1; V gene: TRBV28; D gene: NA; CDR3 DNA: TGTGCCAGCAGTTCTCTCAGGAACACTGAAGCTTTCTTT; CDR3 protein: CASSSLRNTEAFF
clone size: NA; J gene: TRBJ1-1; V gene: TRBV6-1; D gene: NA; CDR3 DNA: TGTGCCAGCAGTGAAGCCCCAGGTTTGAACACTGAAGCTTTCTTT; CDR3 protein: CASSEAPGLNTEAFF
clone size: NA; J gene: TRBJ2-5; V gene: TRBV11-1; D gene: TRBD1; CDR3 DNA: TGTGCCAGCAGCTCATGGACAGGCCCACAAGAGACCCAGTACTTC; CDR3 protein: CASSSWTGPQETQYF